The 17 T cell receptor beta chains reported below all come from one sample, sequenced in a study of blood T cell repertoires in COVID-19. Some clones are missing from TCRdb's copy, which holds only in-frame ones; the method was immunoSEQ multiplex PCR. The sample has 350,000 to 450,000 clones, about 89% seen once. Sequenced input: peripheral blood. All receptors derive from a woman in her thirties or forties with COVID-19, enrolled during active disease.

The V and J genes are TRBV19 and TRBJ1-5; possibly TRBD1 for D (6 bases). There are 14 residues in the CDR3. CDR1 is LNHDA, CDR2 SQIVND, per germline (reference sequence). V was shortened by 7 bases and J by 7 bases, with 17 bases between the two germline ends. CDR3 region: CASTSGAMGQPQHF. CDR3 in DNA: TGTGCCAGTACCTCAGGGGCCATGGGGCAGCCCCAGCATTTT.

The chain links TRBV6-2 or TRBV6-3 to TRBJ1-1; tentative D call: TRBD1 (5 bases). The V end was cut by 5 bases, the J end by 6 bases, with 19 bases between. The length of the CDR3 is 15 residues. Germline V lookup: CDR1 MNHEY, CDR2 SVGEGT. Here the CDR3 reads CASSPRWGEVSEAFF. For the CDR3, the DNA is TGTGCCAGCAGTCCCCGGTGGGGGGAGGTGTCTGAAGCTTTCTTT.

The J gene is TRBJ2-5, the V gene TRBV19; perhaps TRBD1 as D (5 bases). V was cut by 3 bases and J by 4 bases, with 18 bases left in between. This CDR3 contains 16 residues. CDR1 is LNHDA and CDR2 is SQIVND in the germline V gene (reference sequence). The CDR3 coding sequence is TGTGCCAGTAGTATCTCCCGACAGTGGAGAGGAGAGACCCAGTACTTC. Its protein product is CASSISRQWRGETQYF.

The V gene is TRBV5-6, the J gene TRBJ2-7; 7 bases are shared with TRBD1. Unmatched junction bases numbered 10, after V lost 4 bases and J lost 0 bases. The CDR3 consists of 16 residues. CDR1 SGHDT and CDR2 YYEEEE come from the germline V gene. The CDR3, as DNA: TGTGCCAGCAGCGGCCGGGACAGAATTATCTCCTACGAGCAGTACTTC. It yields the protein CASSGRDRIISYEQYF.

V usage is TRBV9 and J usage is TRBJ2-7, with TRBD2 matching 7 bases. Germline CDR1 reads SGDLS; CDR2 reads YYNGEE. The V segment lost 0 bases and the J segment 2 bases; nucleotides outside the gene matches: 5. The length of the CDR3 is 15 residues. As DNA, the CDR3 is TGTGCCAGCAGCGTAGGCGGGGAGGGGACCTACGAGCAGTACTTC. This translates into CASSVGGEGTYEQYF.

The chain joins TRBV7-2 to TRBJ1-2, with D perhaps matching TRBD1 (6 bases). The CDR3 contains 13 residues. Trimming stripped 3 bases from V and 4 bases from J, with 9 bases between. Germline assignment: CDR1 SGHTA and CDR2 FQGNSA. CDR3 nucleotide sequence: TGTGCCAGCAGCTTTCGGACAGTCTATGGCTACACCTTC. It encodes CASSFRTVYGYTF.

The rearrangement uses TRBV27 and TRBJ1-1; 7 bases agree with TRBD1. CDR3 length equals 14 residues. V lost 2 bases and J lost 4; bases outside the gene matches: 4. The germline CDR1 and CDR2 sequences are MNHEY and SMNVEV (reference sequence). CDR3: CASSLIAGGTEAFF. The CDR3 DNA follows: TGTGCCAGCAGTTTAATTGCAGGGGGCACTGAAGCTTTCTTT.

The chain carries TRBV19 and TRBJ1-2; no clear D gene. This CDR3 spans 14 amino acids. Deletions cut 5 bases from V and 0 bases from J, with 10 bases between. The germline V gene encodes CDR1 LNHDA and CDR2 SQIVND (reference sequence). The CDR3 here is CASSFSGTNYGYTF. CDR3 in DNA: TGTGCCAGTAGTTTCTCAGGCACTAACTATGGCTACACCTTC.

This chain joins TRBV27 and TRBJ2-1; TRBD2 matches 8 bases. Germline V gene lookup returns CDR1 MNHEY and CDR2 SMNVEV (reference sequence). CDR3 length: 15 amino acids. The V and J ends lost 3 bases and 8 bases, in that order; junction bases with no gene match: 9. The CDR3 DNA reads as TGTGCCAGCAGTTTCGTCAGCGGGAGAGTCCATGAGCAGTTCTTC. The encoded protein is CASSFVSGRVHEQFF.

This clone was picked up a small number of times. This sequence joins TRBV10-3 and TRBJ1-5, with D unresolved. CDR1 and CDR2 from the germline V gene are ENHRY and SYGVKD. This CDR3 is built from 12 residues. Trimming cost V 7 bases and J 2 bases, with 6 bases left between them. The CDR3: CAITDGNQPQHF. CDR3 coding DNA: TGTGCCATCACTGACGGCAATCAGCCCCAGCATTTT.

The CDR3 DNA is TGTGCCAGCAGTTTAATGGGCCCGGGAAACACCATATATTTT. Protein: CASSLMGPGNTIYF. The J gene is TRBJ1-3, the V gene TRBV27; D gene uncertain. Trimming pared 2 bases from V and 4 bases from J, leaving 9 bases between. Germline-derived CDR1 and CDR2 are MNHEY and SMNVEV (reference sequence). The length of the CDR3 is 14 residues.

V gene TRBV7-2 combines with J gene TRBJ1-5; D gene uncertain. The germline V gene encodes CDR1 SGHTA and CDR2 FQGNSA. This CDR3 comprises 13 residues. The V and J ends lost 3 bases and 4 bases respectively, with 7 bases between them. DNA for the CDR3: TGTGCCAGCAGCTTCGAGAGAAATCAGCCCCAGCATTTT. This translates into CASSFERNQPQHF.

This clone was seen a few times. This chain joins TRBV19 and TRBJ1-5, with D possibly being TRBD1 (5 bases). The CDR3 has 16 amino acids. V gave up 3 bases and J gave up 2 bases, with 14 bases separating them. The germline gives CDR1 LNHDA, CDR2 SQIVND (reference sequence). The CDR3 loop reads CASSIVGAGGNQPQHF. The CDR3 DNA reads TGTGCCAGTAGTATTGTTGGCGCGGGGGGCAATCAGCCCCAGCATTTT.

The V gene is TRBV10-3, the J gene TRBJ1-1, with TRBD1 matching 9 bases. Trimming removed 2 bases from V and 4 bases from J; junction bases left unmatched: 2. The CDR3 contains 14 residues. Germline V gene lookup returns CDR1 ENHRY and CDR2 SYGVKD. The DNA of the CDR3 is TGTGCCATCAGTGAGGAGACAGGGGGCACTGAAGCTTTCTTT. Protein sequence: CAISEETGGTEAFF.

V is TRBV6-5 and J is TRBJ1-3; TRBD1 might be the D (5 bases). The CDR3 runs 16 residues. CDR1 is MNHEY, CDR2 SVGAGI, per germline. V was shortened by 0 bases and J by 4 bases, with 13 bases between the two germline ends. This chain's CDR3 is CASSYSDAGLGNTIYF. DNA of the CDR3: TGTGCCAGCAGTTACTCGGATGCAGGGTTGGGAAACACCATATATTTT.

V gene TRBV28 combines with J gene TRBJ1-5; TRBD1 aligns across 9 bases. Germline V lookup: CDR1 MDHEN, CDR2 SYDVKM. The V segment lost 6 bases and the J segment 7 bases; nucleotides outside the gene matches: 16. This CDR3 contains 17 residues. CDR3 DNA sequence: TGTGCCAGCAGCCAAGCTCCCGGGACAGGGTCATGGCAGCCCCAGCATTTT. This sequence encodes CASSQAPGTGSWQPQHF. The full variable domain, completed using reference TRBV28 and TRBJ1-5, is DVKVTQSSRYLVKRTGEKVFLECVQDMDHENMFWYRQDPGLGLRLIYFSYDVKMKEKGDIPEGYSVSREKKERFSLILESASTNQTSMYLCASSQAPGTGSWQPQHFGDGTRLSIL.

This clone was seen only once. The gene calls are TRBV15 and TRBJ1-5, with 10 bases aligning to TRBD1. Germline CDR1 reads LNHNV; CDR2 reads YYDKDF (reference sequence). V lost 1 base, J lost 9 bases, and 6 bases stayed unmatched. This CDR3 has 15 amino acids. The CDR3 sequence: CATSRGQGAVWPQHF. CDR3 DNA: TGTGCCACCAGCAGAGGACAGGGGGCGGTTTGGCCCCAGCATTTT. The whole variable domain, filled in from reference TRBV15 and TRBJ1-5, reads DAMVIQNPRYQVTQFGKPVTLSCSQTLNHNVMYWYQQKSSQAPKLLFHYYDKDFNNEADTPDNFQSRRPNTSFCFLDIRSPGLGDTAMYLCATSRGQGAVWPQHFGDGTRLSIL.